The source of this TCR delta chain is a study of γδ T cells in repeated Plasmodium falciparum infection. The wider study: Over about 640 days, donors received four mosquito-bite P. falciparum NF54 infections. Regarding the study as a whole: Waves of new clonotype selection appeared after repeated controlled infections in Vdelta2-negative, largely Vdelta1+, gammadelta T cells. Vdelta2-negative gammadelta repertoires appeared less diverse and less shared in Malian than Australian children.

Vgamma9/Vdelta2+ and Vdelta2-negative gammadelta T cells were flow-sorted from PBMC for bulk sequencing. Each sorted gammadelta sample had TRG and TRD chains sequenced. TCRdb re-called the multiplex PCR reads through CATT. Of 90,000 to 95,000 delta-chain clones listed, less than 1% were seen once; the top ten hold more than 9%. The CDR3 is 15 amino acids. The germline V gene has CDR1 GEAIGNYY and CDR2 EKD. V lost 5 bases to trimming and J lost 8 bases; unmatched junction nucleotides: 14. As for this clone: Its antigen is undetermined. The TCRdb protein comes from a much larger clone and disagrees with this DNA's translation at residue 4, likely due to a read error; the protein given here is derived from the DNA.

This chain links TRDV2 with TRDJ1; 9 nucleotides line up with TRDD3. The clonotype originates from a pool of human donors (malaria-infected and uninfected, not separated). Sequencing was done on a sample of gamma-delta T cells from blood. Here the CDR3 reads CACGGMGDKGVKLIF. CDR3 in DNA: TGTGCCTGTGGCGGAATGGGGGATAAGGGAGTGAAACTCATCTTT.